This T cell receptor (beta chain) comes out of a study of shared clonotypes between healthy human individuals. About the research overall: Donors had three CD4 naive, three CD4 memory, two CD8 naive and one CD8 memory plate apiece. Whole-study results and caveats: Rarefaction demonstrated incomplete sorted-subset sequencing despite large depth.

This CDR3 spans 16 amino acids. Regarding this clone: As yet, its antigen is unknown.

Genomic DNA belonging to each subset was distributed in equal measure over several immunoSEQ plates. Generated by immunoSEQ multiplex PCR, the TCRdb table keeps only in-frame clones and is missing some. The sample lists a few hundred thousand clones, roughly 70% occurring once. The sequence was obtained from a man aged 30 to 39 in good health. Sequencing used memory CD4+ T cells sorted from blood. This sample's subset: CD45RA-negative fraction. The V gene is TRBV7-5, the J gene TRBJ2-5; TRBD2 is the table's D call and was not checked against the DNA. TRBV7-5 is flagged as a pseudogene. CDR3 loop: CARSLLLSGWSETQYF. The CDR3 nucleotides are TGTGCCAGAAGCTTATTATTGTCCGGTTGGTCAGAGACCCAGTACTTC.